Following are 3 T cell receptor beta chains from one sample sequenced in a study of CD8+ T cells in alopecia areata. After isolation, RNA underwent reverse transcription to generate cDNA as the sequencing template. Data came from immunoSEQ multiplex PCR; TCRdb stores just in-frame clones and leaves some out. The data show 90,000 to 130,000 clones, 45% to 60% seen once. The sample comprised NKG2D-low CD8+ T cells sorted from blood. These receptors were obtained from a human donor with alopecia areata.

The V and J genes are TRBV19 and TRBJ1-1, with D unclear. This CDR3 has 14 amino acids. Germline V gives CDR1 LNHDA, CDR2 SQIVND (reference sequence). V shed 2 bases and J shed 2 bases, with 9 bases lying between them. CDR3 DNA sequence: TGTGCCAGTAGTATATCGAACAGAAACACTGAAGCTTTCTTT. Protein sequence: CASSISNRNTEAFF. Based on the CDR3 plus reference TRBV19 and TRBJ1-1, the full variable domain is DGGITQSPKYLFRKEGQNVTLSCEQNLNHDAMYWYRQDPGQGLRLIYYSQIVNDFQKGDIAEGYSVSREKKESFPLTVTSAQKNPTAFYLCASSISNRNTEAFFGQGTRLTVV.

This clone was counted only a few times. CDR3: CSVEDTTGQFF. The CDR3 DNA reads TGCAGCGTTGAAGATACGACGGGGCAGTTCTTC. This chain connects TRBV29-1 to TRBJ2-1; no clear D gene. The CDR3 extends over 11 amino acids. V was shortened by 0 bases and J by 12 bases, with 9 bases between the two germline ends. Germline V gives CDR1 SQVTM, CDR2 ANQGSEA.

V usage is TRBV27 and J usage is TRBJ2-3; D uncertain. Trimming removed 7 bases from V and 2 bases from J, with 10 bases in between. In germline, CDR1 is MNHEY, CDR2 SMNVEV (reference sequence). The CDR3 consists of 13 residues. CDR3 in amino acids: CASNKGSTDTQYF. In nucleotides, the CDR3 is TGTGCCAGCAACAAGGGTTCCACAGATACGCAGTATTTT.